The sequence of this T cell receptor (beta chain) was determined in a study of shared clonotypes between healthy human individuals. Germline V gene lookup returns CDR1 SGDLS and CDR2 YYNGEE. The CDR3 has 16 amino acids. The V and J ends lost 3 bases and 2 bases, in that order; junction bases with no gene match: 9. Repertoires were generated with immunoSEQ multiplex PCR, while TCRdb's copy carries only in-frame clones and drops some. The table has 2 million or so clones, roughly 95% seen once. The TCR comes from a man aged 18 to 29 in good health. This rearrangement joins TRBV9 to TRBJ2-3, with 7 nucleotides matching TRBD2. Sequences were obtained from naive CD4+ T cells sorted from blood. Subset in this sample: CD45RA+ positively selected. The CDR3 DNA reads as TGTGCCAGCAGCGCTCGCGCTAGCGGAACCACAGATACGCAGTATTTT. This sequence encodes CASSARASGTTDTQYF. The entire variable domain, with the rest obtained from reference TRBV9 and TRBJ2-3, is as follows: DSGVTQTPKHLITATGQRVTLRCSPRSGDLSVYWYQQSLDQGLQFLIQYYNGEERAKGNILERFSAQQFPDLHSELNLSSLELGDSALYFCASSARASGTTDTQYFGPGTRLTVL.